This T cell receptor beta chain was documented in a study of blood T cell repertoires in COVID-19. Whole-study context: Acute and convalescent COVID-19 samples came from the United States, Italy and Spain.

The trim removed 4 bases at V and 8 bases at J, leaving 13 bases unmatched. The germline V gene has CDR1 MNHEY and CDR2 SVGAGI. This CDR3 has 15 residues. In the authors' methods: Amplified reference gene primers provided the basis for estimating nucleated cell counts. Sequencing was performed with immunoSEQ multiplex PCR; in TCRdb, only in-frame clones are kept and a portion is missing. V and J calls plus clone size are reproduced from that table; the DNA served to infer D and trimming. The sample includes over 50,000 clones, around 86% of them seen just once. Sequencing was performed on peripheral blood. This chain connects TRBV6-5 to TRBJ1-2; 7 bases line up with TRBD1. The clonotype comes from a human donor in a cohort sampled during active COVID-19. The CDR3: CASSSSGTAGLGYTF. DNA for the CDR3: TGTGCCAGCAGTTCCTCCGGGACAGCTGGACTCGGCTACACCTTC.